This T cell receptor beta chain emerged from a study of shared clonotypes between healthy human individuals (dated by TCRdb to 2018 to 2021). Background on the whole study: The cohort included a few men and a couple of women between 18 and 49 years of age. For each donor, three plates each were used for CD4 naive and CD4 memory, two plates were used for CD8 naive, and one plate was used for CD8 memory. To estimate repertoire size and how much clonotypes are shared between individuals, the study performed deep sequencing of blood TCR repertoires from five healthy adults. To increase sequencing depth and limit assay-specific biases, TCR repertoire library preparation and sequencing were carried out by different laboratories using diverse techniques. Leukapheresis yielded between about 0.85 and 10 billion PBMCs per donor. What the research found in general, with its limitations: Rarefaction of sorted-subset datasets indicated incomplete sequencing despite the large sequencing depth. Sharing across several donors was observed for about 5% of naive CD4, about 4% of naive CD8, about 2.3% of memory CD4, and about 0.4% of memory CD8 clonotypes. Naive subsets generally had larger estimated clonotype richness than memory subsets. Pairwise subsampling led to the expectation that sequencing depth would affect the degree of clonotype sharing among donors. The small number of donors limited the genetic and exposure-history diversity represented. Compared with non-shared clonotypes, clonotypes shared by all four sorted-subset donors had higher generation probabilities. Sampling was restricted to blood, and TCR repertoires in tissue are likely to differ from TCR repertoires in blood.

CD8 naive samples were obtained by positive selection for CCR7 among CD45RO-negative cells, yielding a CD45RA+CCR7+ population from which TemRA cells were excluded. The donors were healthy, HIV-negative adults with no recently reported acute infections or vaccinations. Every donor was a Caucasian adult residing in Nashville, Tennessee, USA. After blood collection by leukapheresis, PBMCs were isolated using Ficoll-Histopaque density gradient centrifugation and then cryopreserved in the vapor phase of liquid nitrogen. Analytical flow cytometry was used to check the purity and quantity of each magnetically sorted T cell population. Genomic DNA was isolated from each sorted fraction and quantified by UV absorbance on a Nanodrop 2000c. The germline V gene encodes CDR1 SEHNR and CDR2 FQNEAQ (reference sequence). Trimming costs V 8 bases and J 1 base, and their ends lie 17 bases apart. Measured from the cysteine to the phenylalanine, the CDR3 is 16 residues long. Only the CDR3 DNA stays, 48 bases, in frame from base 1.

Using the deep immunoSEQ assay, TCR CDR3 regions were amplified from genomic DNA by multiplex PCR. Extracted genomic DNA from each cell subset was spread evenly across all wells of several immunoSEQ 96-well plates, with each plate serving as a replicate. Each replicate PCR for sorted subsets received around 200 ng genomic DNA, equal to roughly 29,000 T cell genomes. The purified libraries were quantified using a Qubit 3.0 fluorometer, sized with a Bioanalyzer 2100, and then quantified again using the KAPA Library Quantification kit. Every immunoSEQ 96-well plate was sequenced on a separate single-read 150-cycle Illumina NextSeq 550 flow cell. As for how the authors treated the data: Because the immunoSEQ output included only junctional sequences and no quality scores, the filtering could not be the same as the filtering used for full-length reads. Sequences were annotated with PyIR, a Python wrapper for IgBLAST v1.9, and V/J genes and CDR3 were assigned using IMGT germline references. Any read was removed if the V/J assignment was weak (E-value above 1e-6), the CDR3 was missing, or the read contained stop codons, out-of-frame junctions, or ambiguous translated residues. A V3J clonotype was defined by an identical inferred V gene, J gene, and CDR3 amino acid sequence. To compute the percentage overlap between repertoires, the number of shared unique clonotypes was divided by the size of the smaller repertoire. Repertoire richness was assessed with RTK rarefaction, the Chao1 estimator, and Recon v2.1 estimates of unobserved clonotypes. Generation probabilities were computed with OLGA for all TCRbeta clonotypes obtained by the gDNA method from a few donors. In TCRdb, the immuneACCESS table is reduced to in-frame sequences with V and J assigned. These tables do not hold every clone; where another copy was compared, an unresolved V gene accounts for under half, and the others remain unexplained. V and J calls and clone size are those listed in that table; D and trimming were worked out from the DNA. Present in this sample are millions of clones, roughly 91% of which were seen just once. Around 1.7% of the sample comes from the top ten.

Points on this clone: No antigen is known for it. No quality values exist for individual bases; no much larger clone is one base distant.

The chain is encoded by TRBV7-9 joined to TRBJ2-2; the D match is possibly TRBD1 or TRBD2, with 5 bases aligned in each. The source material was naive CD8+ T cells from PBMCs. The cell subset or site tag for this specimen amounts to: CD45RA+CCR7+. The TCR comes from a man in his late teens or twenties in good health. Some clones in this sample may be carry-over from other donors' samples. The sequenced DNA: TGTGCCAGCTCTCCGGTGGATGGGGGGAACACCGGGGAGCTGTTTTTT. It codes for CASSPVDGGNTGELFF. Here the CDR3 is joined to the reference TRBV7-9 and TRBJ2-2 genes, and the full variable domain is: DTGVSQNPRHKITKRGQNVTFRCDPISEHNRLYWYRQTLGQGPEFLTYFQNEAQLEKSRLLSDRFSAERPKGSFSTLEIQRTEQGDSAMYLCASSPVDGGNTGELFFGEGSRLTVL.